Listed below are T cell receptor beta chains from one sample, sequenced in a study of CXCR3-negative and CXCR3-positive naive CD8 T cells. TCRdb reprocessed the 5' RACE reads, with one entry per CDR3 protein and no DNA. There are about 130,000 distinct CDR3 sequences in the sample, with roughly 0.41% held by the top ten. The sample taken for sequencing was naive CXCR3+ CD8+ T cells from blood. These receptors came from a human donor in good health. Some clones in this sample may be carry-over from other donors' samples. The CDR3 runs from the conserved cysteine through the conserved F or W. Fields, in order: J gene, V gene, CDR3 protein.

TRBJ2-7 TRBV5-1 CASSSTGADPYEQYF
TRBJ2-5 TRBV28 CASTPRAGTHQETQYF
TRBJ2-2 TRBV13 CASSLGTGNTGELFF
TRBJ2-1 TRBV5-1 CASSLVFGASYNEQFF
TRBJ2-5 TRBV7-4 CASSYAAPTSGGRQETQYF
TRBJ1-1 TRBV29-1 CSVGHRGDTEAFF
TRBJ2-3 TRBV19 CASSTGLAADTQYF
TRBJ2-1 TRBV11-2 CASRQRGPHNEQFF
TRBJ2-3 TRBV12-3/TRBV12-4 CASSRGGVDTQYF
TRBJ1-1 TRBV19 CASSWDGAEAFF
TRBJ2-3 TRBV2 CASSERRGGTDTQYF
TRBJ2-5 TRBV7-6 CASSPGTGGETQYF
TRBJ2-5 TRBV28 CASSLPSGGQETQYF
TRBJ2-3 TRBV7-2 CASSLGWEPTGSTDTQYF
TRBJ2-3 TRBV27 CASSSGGTGGDTQYF
TRBJ2-7 TRBV13 CASSYDRGRDEQYF
TRBJ2-1 TRBV27 CASSLADSSNEQFF
TRBJ2-7 TRBV4-1 CASAVGGRDSYEQYF
TRBJ1-2 TRBV19 CASSVGQLNYGYTF
TRBJ2-7 TRBV28 CASSLGAGGPYEQYF
TRBJ2-1 TRBV7-9 CASSLVLGRGGNEQFF
TRBJ2-5 TRBV7-8 CASSLGTGVETQYF
TRBJ2-2 TRBV4-1 CASSELPSSGLSGELFF
TRBJ2-7 TRBV4-3 CASSQDRKGYHEQYF
TRBJ2-5 TRBV15 CATSTYQETQYF
TRBJ2-2 TRBV6-6 CASSYSLVAGELFF
TRBJ1-4 TRBV25-1 CASSLGAGTANEKLFF
TRBJ1-5 TRBV24-1 CATSERDSNQPQHF
TRBJ2-7 TRBV29-1 CSVAQGKTYEQYF
TRBJ2-3 TRBV11-2 CASTWRADTQYF
TRBJ1-3 TRBV20-1 CSARQLPDTIYF
TRBJ1-5 TRBV19 CASSIWVGGGPNQPQHF
TRBJ1-1 TRBV7-9 CASSLDLGRNTEAFF
TRBJ1-1 TRBV28 CASSPGGALMAFF
TRBJ2-3 TRBV24-1 CATSDSGFFAQYF
TRBJ2-1 TRBV29-1 CSVEQGYEQFF
TRBJ2-1 TRBV7-6 CASSFYGSGSSNEQFF
TRBJ2-3 TRBV9 CASSLSGGPVADTQYF
TRBJ2-2 TRBV29-1 CSVEDPHRETGELFF
TRBJ2-5 TRBV20-1 CSARTSGGDQETQYF
TRBJ1-5 TRBV7-8 CASSPGALSNQPQHF
TRBJ2-6 TRBV28 CASSFAGGAGANVLTF
TRBJ2-2 TRBV7-8 CASSLSGLEAGELFF
TRBJ2-1 TRBV14 CASSQGLAGIYNEQFF
TRBJ2-7 TRBV5-5 CASSWTQASDYEQYF
TRBJ2-3 TRBV12-3/TRBV12-4 CASTPDDRVTDTQYF
TRBJ2-1 TRBV6-6 CASSGGTSGREYEQFF
TRBJ1-1 TRBV28 CASSFHTEAFF
TRBJ1-6 TRBV27 CASSRGGTQNNSPLHF